This T cell receptor beta chain was sequenced in a study of PD-1 blockade in classical Hodgkin lymphoma (dated by TCRdb to about 2020). Notes on the research overall: To define a peripheral blood immune signature of response to PD-1 blockade in classical Hodgkin lymphoma, the study combined TCR beta sequencing with CyTOF.

Genomic DNA was isolated using the Qiagen DNeasy kit from unsorted PBMCs as well as from negatively selected CD4+ and CD8+ fractions. Using primers that anneal to V and J segments, immunoSEQ multiplex PCR amplified the TCR beta CDR3 regions. A synthetic immune receptor repertoire was used to minimize amplification bias, and any residual bias was removed computationally once sequencing was done. In the authors' own workflow: Repertoire diversity was quantified as the Shannon entropy index using custom Python scripts. Unsorted, CD4+ and CD8+ repertoires were examined separately, except in combined analyses, for which CD4+ and CD8+ sequences were merged in silico. TCRdb stores this immuneACCESS table with in-frame sequences only. Part of the clones is absent; in the studies checked, under half of the shortfall reflects unresolved V genes, and no reason is known for the rest. V and J calls and clone size are given by that table; D and trimming were obtained from the DNA. The sample has 20,000 to 25,000 clones on record, 94% of them singletons. The top ten clones comprise 4.5% to 6% of the sample.

The time point label on this specimen signifies: newly diagnosed, previously untreated cHL patient sample. PBMCs from patients with newly diagnosed, previously untreated classical Hodgkin lymphoma were sequenced as a comparison group for the relapsed/refractory trial patients. Peripheral blood was collected in 8 mL Vacutainer Cell Preparation Tubes, from which PBMCs were isolated by centrifugation and then cryopreserved. General findings and caveats noted by the study authors: The study was limited to a single clinical trial cohort, and causes of repertoire differences, possibly disease activity or prior therapy, remained undefined. Newly diagnosed patients were reported to have lower baseline TCR diversity than healthy donors, and relapsed/refractory patients were reported to have lower baseline TCR diversity still.

This clone appeared once. Its antigen is not yet known. No clone much larger than this one lies a single base away; base qualities are absent. The sequence was obtained from a human donor with classical Hodgkin lymphoma. Sequenced sample: peripheral blood mononuclear cells (PBMCs).

DNA sequence: TGTGCCAGCAGTGAATACGGACTAGCGGGGGCCCCGGATACGCAGTATTTT. Protein translation: CASSEYGLAGAPDTQYF. Recombination linked TRBV25-1 to TRBJ2-3; 13 nucleotides in the junction match TRBD2. CDR1 and CDR2 were assigned from the germline V gene as MGHDK and SYGVNS. The CDR3 numbers 17 residues from cysteine through phenylalanine. The kept DNA is CDR3 alone, 51 bases in frame from the first base. V is trimmed back by 0 bases and J by 6 bases, and the junction contains 6 bases that no gene match accounts for.